Each of the 11 T cell receptor beta chains below was sequenced from the same sample in a study of blood T cell repertoires in COVID-19. TCRdb's copy holds only in-frame clones and misses some; the assay was immunoSEQ multiplex PCR. The sample lists 150,000 to 200,000 clones; 78% were seen once. The sample was peripheral blood. The receptors were gathered from a woman aged 80 or older with acute or convalescent COVID-19.

CDR3 in DNA: TGTGCCAGCAGCGATACTAGCGGTGCAGATACGCAGTATTTT. Translating it yields CASSDTSGADTQYF. V gene TRBV7-9 combines with J gene TRBJ2-3, with 8 bases identical to TRBD2. CDR1 and CDR2 from the germline V gene are SEHNR and FQNEAQ (reference sequence). The V gene end was trimmed by 5 bases and the J gene end by 4 bases; junction bases not matched to a gene: 5. The CDR3 totals 14 residues.

This rearrangement joins TRBV30 to TRBJ2-5, with 11 bases fitting TRBD2. The V gene's germline CDR1 is GTSNPN and CDR2 SVGIG (reference sequence). The CDR3 extends over 15 amino acids. V dropped 4 bases and J dropped 2; count of bases not matched to a gene: 6. The CDR3 DNA is TGTGCCTGGAATCCCGGGACTAGCGGTCAAGAGACCCAGTACTTC. This encodes CAWNPGTSGQETQYF.

V gene TRBV30 combines with J gene TRBJ1-2; 8 bases fit TRBD1. Germline values: CDR1 GTSNPN, CDR2 SVGIG (reference sequence). The CDR3 contains 14 residues. The J segment lost 8 bases and the V segment lost 4 bases, leaving 12 bases of the junction unmatched. The CDR3 DNA reads TGTGCCTGGAACACAAGACAGGGGACAGGCGGCTACACCTTC. This sequence encodes CAWNTRQGTGGYTF.

The chain employs TRBV10-3 and TRBJ2-5; no reliable D call. The germline V gene has CDR1 ENHRY and CDR2 SYGVKD. Trimming removed 0 bases at V and 4 bases at J, with 9 bases between. The CDR3 loop spans 14 amino acids. For the CDR3, the DNA is TGTGCCATCAGTGAGTCGCGGCTCGGAGAGACCCAGTACTTC. Translated: CAISESRLGETQYF.

The CDR3 loop is CASSTGTATYEQYF. CDR3 DNA: TGTGCCAGCAGTACCGGGACAGCGACCTACGAGCAGTACTTC. The chain joins TRBV6-5 to TRBJ2-7; 7 bases match TRBD1. The junction had 6 bases not matched to a gene; V was cut back by 5 bases and J by 2 bases. The germline gives CDR1 MNHEY, CDR2 SVGAGI. The CDR3 is made up of 14 amino acids.

This chain links TRBV30 with TRBJ1-2; a possible D gene is TRBD1 (6 bases). CDR1 GTSNPN and CDR2 SVGIG come from the germline V gene (reference sequence). Trimming removed 2 bases from V and 8 bases from J, with 18 bases in between. CDR3 length equals 14 residues. CDR3 in DNA: TGTGCCTGGAGTTCCCCTTCGTCAGGGGTGGGCTACACCTTC. It specifies CAWSSPSSGVGYTF.

J is TRBJ1-2 and V is TRBV12-3 or TRBV12-4; 8 nucleotides align to TRBD1. The CDR3 spans 13 residues. V lost 7 bases and J lost 5; bases outside the gene matches: 6. CDR3 coding DNA: TGTGCCAGCACCCGGGACAGGAGTTATGGCTACACCTTC. Residues: CASTRDRSYGYTF.

This clone was recorded at least ten times. The chain links TRBV7-3 to TRBJ1-1; D gene ambiguous. Germline V gene lookup returns CDR1 SGHTA and CDR2 FQGTGA. Trimming stripped 1 base from V and 3 bases from J, with 12 bases between. The CDR3 consists of 15 residues. CDR3 residues: CASSLNAGGYTEAFF. CDR3 coding DNA: TGTGCCAGCAGCTTAAATGCCGGAGGGTACACTGAAGCTTTCTTT.

DNA of the CDR3: TGCGCCAGCAGCTTCCAGGGGGATAACACTGAAGCTTTCTTT. As protein: CASSFQGDNTEAFF. This rearrangement joins TRBV5-1 to TRBJ1-1, with 7 bases fitting TRBD1. This CDR3 spans 14 amino acids. CDR1 SGHRS and CDR2 YFSETQ come from the germline V gene. J gave up 2 bases and V 2 bases, and 3 bases lay outside the gene matches.

This clone was recorded only once. This chain links TRBV10-2 with TRBJ1-5; D possibly corresponds to TRBD1 (6 bases). The CDR3 totals 15 residues. Germline loops: CDR1 WSHSY, CDR2 SAAADI. V was cut by 1 base and J by 7 bases, with 14 bases left in between. CDR3 amino acids: CASSEWRTEQQPQHF. The DNA of the CDR3 is TGCGCCAGCAGTGAGTGGAGGACAGAGCAACAGCCCCAGCATTTT.

The V call is TRBV5-1, the J call TRBJ1-1; no definite D call. This CDR3 spans 14 amino acids. Trimming removed 0 bases at V and 0 bases at J, with 6 bases between. Germline-derived CDR1 and CDR2 are SGHRS and YFSETQ. The CDR3, as DNA: TGCGCCAGCAGCTTGGAGCCTATGAACACTGAAGCTTTCTTT. Protein sequence: CASSLEPMNTEAFF.